The 26 T cell receptor beta chains in this list originate from one sample, sequenced in a study of cytomegalovirus exposure and HLA in healthy donors. PCR used 60 Vbeta primers and 13 Jbeta primers. Assay used: immunoSEQ multiplex PCR; TCRdb lists only in-frame clones, some missing. The sample lists about 85,000 clones, more than 75% occurring once. Sequenced: PBMCs. The receptors shown here come from a woman aged 45-59 years in good health and CMV-seropositive.

The rearrangement joins TRBV10-1 to TRBJ2-7; D not resolved. In germline, CDR1 is WNHNN, CDR2 SYGVQD (reference sequence). The CDR3 is 16 amino acids. Trimming took off 6 bases at V and 0 bases at J, with 18 bases between the two ends. Here the CDR3 DNA reads TGCGCCAGCAGGGTTGACTCATACGAATTCTCCTACGAGCAGTACTTC. Protein sequence: CASRVDSYEFSYEQYF.

This clone showed up just a few times. The gene calls are TRBV6-5 and TRBJ2-7, with D possibly TRBD1 on 6 matching bases. The germline V and J ends were trimmed by 6 bases and 4 bases, with 16 bases remaining between them. Germline CDR1 MNHEY, CDR2 SVGAGI. This CDR3 is 14 amino acids long. CDR3 nucleotide sequence: TGTGCCAGCAGAGCGACAGGCCTTCGTTACGAGCAGTACTTC. This gives the protein CASRATGLRYEQYF.

The CDR3 loop reads CASSRWVLTAPDEKLFF. The CDR3 bases are TGTGCCAGCAGCCGTTGGGTCTTGACAGCCCCCGATGAAAAACTGTTTTTT. The chain links TRBV14 to TRBJ1-4; D might be TRBD1 (5 bases). Germline assignment: CDR1 SGHDN and CDR2 FVKESK. Trimming removed 4 bases at V and 6 bases at J, with 21 bases between. CDR3 length: 17 amino acids.

This clone was found a few times. This chain uses TRBV10-3 with TRBJ2-3; 8 bases are a match to TRBD2. V lost 11 bases and J lost 2; bases outside the gene matches: 18. Germline loops: CDR1 ENHRY, CDR2 SYGVKD. This CDR3 region has 17 residues. The CDR3: CAATGAAGTRDTDTQYF. The CDR3 nucleotides are TGTGCCGCGACCGGGGCAGCCGGGACTAGGGACACAGATACGCAGTATTTT.

The rearrangement links TRBV5-6 to TRBJ2-7; 9 positions match TRBD1. The CDR3 sequence is 14 residues long. CDR1 and CDR2 from the germline V gene are SGHDT and YYEEEE. The V segment lost 4 bases and the J segment 3 bases; nucleotides outside the gene matches: 5. Here the CDR3 reads CASSQGTGLYEQYV. The DNA for the CDR3 is TGTGCCAGCAGCCAAGGGACAGGGCTCTACGAGCAGTACGTC.

The V gene is TRBV29-1, the J gene TRBJ1-5, with a weak D call TRBD1 (6 bases). The CDR3 covers 15 residues. Trimming removed 4 bases at V and 7 bases at J, with 20 bases between. Germline V gene sequence: CDR1 SQVTM, CDR2 ANQGSEA. The CDR3 coding sequence is TGCAGCGTTGTAAACCCTACAGGGTTTGAGCAGCCCCAGCATTTT. It encodes CSVVNPTGFEQPQHF.

The rearrangement joins TRBV12-5 to TRBJ1-1; D remains ambiguous. This CDR3 has 11 residues. Trimming left V 7 bases short and J 2 bases short, with 5 bases between. In germline, CDR1 is LGHNT, CDR2 FRNRAP. CDR3 in amino acids: CASALNTEAFF. CDR3 DNA: TGTGCTAGTGCCTTAAACACTGAAGCTTTCTTT.

The chain uses TRBV2 and TRBJ2-7; 11 nucleotides agree with TRBD1. Germline CDR1 is SNHLY and CDR2 is FYNNEI. V gave up 6 bases and J gave up 3 bases; unmatched junction bases: 4. The CDR3 extends over 14 amino acids. The CDR3 reads CASRKGTGGYEQYF. The CDR3 DNA sequence: TGTGCCAGCAGGAAGGGGACAGGGGGCTACGAGCAGTACTTC.

V usage is TRBV27 and J usage is TRBJ1-2; D may be TRBD1 (5 bases). This CDR3 has 15 residues. V lost 0 bases, J lost 2 bases, and 10 bases lay in between. Germline V gene data show CDR1 as MNHEY and CDR2 as SMNVEV (reference sequence). In nucleotides, the CDR3 is TGTGCCAGCAGTTTATCGAGAACAGGCAACTATGGCTACACCTTC. Its translation is CASSLSRTGNYGYTF.

The chain employs TRBV6-6 and TRBJ1-3; 8 bases align to TRBD1. The CDR3 is 16 amino acids. Trimming at V came to 5 bases and at J to 1 base, leaving 7 bases not matched to a gene. Germline V lookup: CDR1 MNHNY, CDR2 SVGAGI (reference sequence). CDR3 in amino acids: CASSAGQGTSGNTIYF. In DNA form, the CDR3 reads TGTGCCAGCAGTGCCGGACAGGGTACTTCTGGAAACACCATATATTTT.

This clone was detected only once. The rearrangement uses TRBV6-1 and TRBJ2-1; TRBD2 is a possible D gene (5 bases). The CDR3 sequence is 14 residues long. Germline V gene data show CDR1 as MNHNS and CDR2 as SASEGT. The ends were cut back, 6 bases at V and 8 bases at J, with 17 bases in the middle. Here the CDR3 reads CASSLGRRADEQFF. In nucleotides, the CDR3 is TGTGCCAGCAGCCTGGGGAGACGGGCCGATGAGCAGTTCTTC.

This clone has more than one count but fewer than ten. For the CDR3, the DNA is TGTGCCAGCAGTGGACAGGGGGGACAGCCCCAGCATTTT. Encoded protein: CASSGQGGQPQHF. The J gene is TRBJ1-5, the V gene TRBV11-3; 10 bases map to TRBD1. The germline V gene has CDR1 SGHNT and CDR2 YENEEA. This CDR3 contains 13 residues. J gave up 7 bases and V 6 bases, and 3 bases lay outside the gene matches. Complete variable domain (other parts from reference TRBV11-3 and TRBJ1-5): EAGVVQSPRYKIIEKKQPVAFWCNPISGHNTLYWYLQNLGQGPELLIRYENEEAVDDSQLPKDRFSAERLKGVDSTLKIQPAELGDSAVYLCASSGQGGQPQHFGDGTRLSIL.

V usage is TRBV10-1 and J usage is TRBJ1-2; D possibly corresponds to TRBD1 (5 bases). Germline V gives CDR1 WNHNN, CDR2 SYGVQD (reference sequence). The V and J ends lost 5 bases and 0 bases respectively, with 7 bases between them. CDR3 length: 13 residues. CDR3 residues: CASSSQANYGYTF. CDR3 sequence (DNA): TGCGCCAGCAGTTCACAGGCTAACTATGGCTACACCTTC.

This chain joins TRBV28 and TRBJ2-5; D is undetermined. V gave up 7 bases and J gave up 4 bases, with 19 bases separating them. This CDR3 comprises 15 residues. Per the germline V gene, CDR1 is MDHEN and CDR2 is SYDVKM. In DNA form, the CDR3 reads TGTGCCAGCACTACAGTTCAGCTCTACAGAGAGACCCAGTACTTC. Protein sequence: CASTTVQLYRETQYF. The complete variable domain, with remaining parts taken from reference TRBV28 and TRBJ2-5, reads DVKVTQSSRYLVKRTGEKVFLECVQDMDHENMFWYRQDPGLGLRLIYFSYDVKMKEKGDIPEGYSVSREKKERFSLILESASTNQTSMYLCASTTVQLYRETQYFGPGTRLLVL.

This clone was picked up a small number of times. The chain links TRBV6-5 to TRBJ1-4; the D is unclear. The germline gives CDR1 MNHEY, CDR2 SVGAGI. This CDR3 region has 15 residues. V lost 0 bases and J lost 8, with 13 bases in between. The CDR3 DNA follows: TGTGCCAGCAGTTACTCGACGGCGCGGCCCGAAAAACTGTTTTTT. This translates into CASSYSTARPEKLFF.

The chain carries TRBV5-1 and TRBJ1-1; 7 positions match TRBD1. The V and J ends lost 4 bases and 1 base, in that order; junction bases with no gene match: 4. There are 14 residues in the CDR3. Germline-derived CDR1 and CDR2 are SGHRS and YFSETQ. CDR3 sequence reads: CASSKRQGNTEAFF. DNA for the CDR3: TGCGCCAGCAGCAAGCGACAGGGGAACACTGAAGCTTTCTTT.

This clone was counted only a few times. The chain employs TRBV6-6 and TRBJ1-1; D not certain. This CDR3 spans 12 amino acids. Between the trimmed V and J ends, which lost 2 bases and 6 bases, there was a span of 7 bases. The V gene's germline CDR1 is MNHNY and CDR2 SVGAGI (reference sequence). CDR3: CASSYKAAEAFF. In DNA, the CDR3 is TGTGCCAGCAGTTACAAGGCGGCTGAAGCTTTCTTT.

This sequence joins TRBV5-4 and TRBJ2-2; D possibly corresponds to TRBD2 (8 bases). CDR1 and CDR2 (germline): SGHNT, YYREEE (reference sequence). CDR3 length: 15 amino acids. V shed 6 bases and J shed 4 bases, with 16 bases lying between them. The CDR3 DNA reads TGTGCCAGCACAGGGGGAGCGGGAGCCACCGGGGAGCTGTTTTTT. This codes for CASTGGAGATGELFF.

The genes are TRBV5-1 and TRBJ2-2, with a tentative D call TRBD1 (5 bases). CDR1 is SGHRS, CDR2 YFSETQ, per germline. The CDR3 contains 15 residues. Trimming removed 2 bases at V and 2 bases at J, with 10 bases between. CDR3 bases: TGCGCCAGCAGCTTACAGGTCGGAAACACCGGGGAGCTGTTTTTT. This gives the protein CASSLQVGNTGELFF. Based on the CDR3 plus reference TRBV5-1 and TRBJ2-2, the full variable domain is KAGVTQTPRYLIKTRGQQVTLSCSPISGHRSVSWYQQTPGQGLQFLFEYFSETQRNKGNFPGRFSGRQFSNSRSEMNVSTLELGDSALYLCASSLQVGNTGELFFGEGSRLTVL.

This clone came up many times. This chain uses TRBV13 with TRBJ2-7, with 8 bases that match TRBD1. The V gene's germline CDR1 is PRHDT and CDR2 FYEKMQ (reference sequence). V lost 5 bases, J lost 2 bases, and 5 bases stayed unmatched. CDR3 length equals 14 residues. The CDR3 nucleotides are TGTGCCAGCAGCCCCAGGGGGCTAGCCTACGAGCAGTACTTC. It encodes CASSPRGLAYEQYF.

The gene calls are TRBV5-4 and TRBJ1-1, with a possible D match to TRBD1 (6 bases). V was clipped by 2 bases and J by 6 bases, with 17 bases between them. The CDR3 is made up of 15 amino acids. CDR1 and CDR2 from the germline V gene are SGHNT and YYREEE (reference sequence). DNA of the CDR3: TGTGCCAGCAGCTTCCAACAGGGACCTAAGGCTGAAGCTTTCTTT. It yields the protein CASSFQQGPKAEAFF.

The chain is built from TRBV29-1 and TRBJ1-5; no reliable D call. Germline-derived CDR1 and CDR2 are SQVTM and ANQGSEA. Trimming took 3 bases from V and 2 from J, leaving 8 bases between them. The CDR3 is made up of 13 amino acids. This chain's CDR3 is CSVDLGGNQPQHF. In DNA form, the CDR3 reads TGCAGCGTTGATTTAGGAGGCAATCAGCCCCAGCATTTT.

This chain connects TRBV13 to TRBJ2-2; D is unresolved. The CDR3 has 12 residues. Trimming took 5 bases from V and 8 from J, leaving 9 bases between them. Germline CDR1 PRHDT, CDR2 FYEKMQ (reference sequence). CDR3: CASSLSEGELFF. CDR3 sequence (DNA): TGTGCCAGCAGCCTATCGGAGGGGGAGCTGTTTTTT.

V is TRBV14 and J is TRBJ2-3; TRBD2 aligns across 14 bases. The CDR3 consists of 16 residues. Germline V gene sequence: CDR1 SGHDN, CDR2 FVKESK. Trimming at V came to 4 bases and at J to 4 bases, leaving 4 bases not matched to a gene. The CDR3 loop is CASSRGTSGGPDTQYF. The CDR3 nucleotides read TGTGCCAGCAGCCGCGGGACTAGCGGGGGTCCAGATACGCAGTATTTT.

This chain connects TRBV5-1 to TRBJ2-3; 7 bases match TRBD1. V lost 3 bases, J lost 4 bases, and 5 bases stayed unmatched. There are 14 residues in the CDR3. Germline CDR1 is SGHRS and CDR2 is YFSETQ. The CDR3 sequence is CASSWAQGADTQYF. CDR3 nucleotide sequence: TGCGCCAGCAGCTGGGCGCAGGGGGCAGATACGCAGTATTTT. Full variable domain (remainder filled in from reference TRBV5-1 and TRBJ2-3): KAGVTQTPRYLIKTRGQQVTLSCSPISGHRSVSWYQQTPGQGLQFLFEYFSETQRNKGNFPGRFSGRQFSNSRSEMNVSTLELGDSALYLCASSWAQGADTQYFGPGTRLTVL.

This clone has a single count. This chain links TRBV7-3 with TRBJ2-7; 8 bases are shared with TRBD2. The CDR3 sequence is 13 residues long. V lost 6 bases, J lost 2 bases, and 3 bases stayed unmatched. Germline V lookup: CDR1 SGHTA, CDR2 FQGTGA. The CDR3 reads CASSSGEAYEQYF. DNA of the CDR3: TGTGCCAGCAGTAGCGGGGAAGCCTACGAGCAGTACTTC.